This T cell receptor (beta chain) is from a study of blood T cell repertoires in COVID-19. The CDR3 spans 14 residues. The ends were cut back, 0 bases at V and 0 bases at J, with 5 bases in the middle. The V gene's germline CDR1 is SGHTS and CDR2 YDEGEE. The table came from immunoSEQ multiplex PCR; TCRdb's copy has only in-frame clones and leaves some out. Seen here are roughly 50,000 clones, roughly 90% observed once, and the top ten hold around 15%. V and J are TRBV5-8 and TRBJ2-3; D uncertain. This TCR was recovered from a woman aged 60-75 years with active COVID-19. Sequencing was carried out using peripheral blood. The CDR3 loop reads CASSLGVSTDTQYF. CDR3 nucleotides: TGTGCCAGCAGCTTGGGAGTTAGCACAGATACGCAGTATTTT.